This T cell receptor beta chain was retrieved from a study of cytomegalovirus exposure and HLA in healthy donors. At the level of the study: Membership in the Caucasian-associated ancestry cluster was found for 81% of 398 genotyped donors. Overall study findings and caveats: Productive status was seen about 87% or about 30% of the time for most TCR beta V segments in an earlier analysis. Association with HLA alleles at 0.05 false discovery rate was found for around 17,000 TCR beta sequences in a later analysis. For cytomegalovirus status, the classifier reportedly gave diagnoses with high specificity and sensitivity.

The V segment lost 1 base and the J segment 3 bases; nucleotides outside the gene matches: 13. The CDR3 consists of 18 residues. Germline values: CDR1 SGHVS, CDR2 FNYEAQ. A multiplex PCR was run with 60 Vbeta primers and 13 Jbeta primers. Profiled with immunoSEQ multiplex PCR; TCRdb holds only in-frame clones, not every one. This sample has about 140,000 clones, with roughly 80% found just once. Comments on this clone: What it binds is unknown.

Sequencing was done on a sample of PBMCs. The source is a female donor in good health and CMV-seronegative. V gene TRBV7-6 combines with J gene TRBJ2-5; 8 nucleotides agree with TRBD2. In nucleotides, the CDR3 is TGTGCCAGCAGCTTAGGCCTGAGGGGGTCACTAGCGGAAGAGACCCAGTACTTC. It encodes CASSLGLRGSLAEETQYF.